The 8 T cell receptor beta chains listed next were all sequenced from one sample in a study of OX40 agonist ivuxolimab in advanced cancers. Only in-frame clones appear in the TCRdb table, and some are missing; sequencing was by immunoSEQ multiplex PCR. The sample contains roughly 57,000 clones, approximately 80% of which appear only once. Material: CD4+ or CD8+ T cells sorted from blood, obtained in a trial of the OX40 agonist ivuxolimab. These receptor sequences come from an adult with an advanced solid tumor such as melanoma, head and neck, liver or kidney cancer.

The V call is TRBV4-2, the J call TRBJ2-1; D remains unclear. From germline, CDR1 is LGHNA and CDR2 YNFKEQ. The CDR3 is 15 amino acids. V was trimmed by 0 bases and J by 7 bases, leaving 13 bases between them. This chain's CDR3 is CASSQDGLVGNEQFF. CDR3 nucleotide sequence: TGTGCCAGCAGCCAAGACGGGCTAGTGGGGAATGAGCAGTTCTTC.

V is TRBV28 and J is TRBJ2-7, with D unclear. Germline values: CDR1 MDHEN, CDR2 SYDVKM. The CDR3 runs to 14 residues. V lost 2 bases and J lost 4, with 12 bases in between. CDR3 protein: CASSLEVQIYEQYF. The CDR3 DNA sequence: TGTGCCAGCAGTTTAGAGGTTCAGATTTACGAGCAGTACTTC.

The chain couples TRBV4-3 to TRBJ2-2; D possibly corresponds to TRBD2 (5 bases). Germline V CDR1 and CDR2: LGHNA, YSLEER. This CDR3 is 16 amino acids long. V was pared by 3 bases and J by 3 bases, with 14 bases between. The CDR3 loop reads CASSQTSYGDTGELFF. DNA of the CDR3: TGCGCCAGCAGCCAGACTTCCTACGGGGACACCGGGGAGCTGTTTTTT.

This clone appeared a single time. The chain has TRBV18 and TRBJ2-6; D not resolved. The V gene's germline CDR1 is KGHSH and CDR2 LQKENI. This CDR3 region has 17 residues. Trimming removed 5 bases from V and 0 bases from J, with 14 bases in between. CDR3 DNA sequence: TGTGCCAGCTCAAGGGCGAGATTGAGCTCTGGGGCCAACGTCCTGACTTTC. Translated: CASSRARLSSGANVLTF.

The rearrangement links TRBV6-1 to TRBJ2-4, with TRBD2 matching 13 bases. This CDR3 has 19 amino acids. Germline CDR1 reads MNHNS; CDR2 reads SASEGT. J lost 1 base, V lost 1 base, and 7 bases had no gene match. This CDR3 is CASSEGTSGGIGAKNIQYF. In nucleotides, the CDR3 is TGTGCCAGCAGTGAAGGGACTAGCGGGGGAATCGGGGCCAAAAACATTCAGTACTTC.

This clone appeared a few times. The chain employs TRBV4-1 and TRBJ2-1; the match to TRBD2 covers 15 bases. The CDR3 spans 20 residues. V gave up 0 bases and J gave up 0 bases; unmatched junction bases: 6. The V gene's germline CDR1 is MGHRA and CDR2 YSYEKL. CDR3 nucleotide sequence: TGCGCCAGCAGCCAAGAGGGGACTAGCGGGGGGCGAATCTCCTACAATGAGCAGTTCTTC. This translates into CASSQEGTSGGRISYNEQFF.

V gene TRBV4-1 combines with J gene TRBJ2-5; tentative D call: TRBD2 (6 bases). Germline values: CDR1 MGHRA, CDR2 YSYEKL. V lost 4 bases to trimming and J lost 7 bases, with 16 bases between them. CDR3 length: 14 residues. The CDR3 reads CASSPIRDSGTQYF. The CDR3 nucleotides are TGCGCCAGCAGCCCGATCCGGGACTCCGGGACCCAGTACTTC.

The chain links TRBV6-1 to TRBJ2-1; unclear D gene. The CDR3 sequence is 15 residues long. The ends were cut back, 6 bases at V and 0 bases at J, with 12 bases in the middle. Germline CDR1 MNHNS, CDR2 SASEGT. The CDR3 DNA reads as TGTGCCAGCAGCGTCCGACCTGTCTCCTACAATGAGCAGTTCTTC. Encoded protein: CASSVRPVSYNEQFF.